A selection of T cell receptor beta chains follows, all from one sample in a study of cytomegalovirus exposure and HLA in healthy donors. Sequencing was performed with immunoSEQ multiplex PCR; in TCRdb, only in-frame clones are kept and a portion is missing. The repertoire holds roughly 150,000 clones, with 60% to 80% as singletons. The sample was PBMCs. The source is a male donor in good health and CMV-seronegative. Both conserved end residues are part of each CDR3. D genes are given only for firm matches.

V,J,D,CDR3
TRBV15,TRBJ1-1,-,CATSREETGTEAFF
TRBV29-1,TRBJ1-2,-,CSVETAANYGYTF
TRBV6-6,TRBJ2-2,-,CASRGGAGELFF
TRBV5-6,TRBJ2-5,TRBD1,CASSQGVGETQYF
TRBV7-6,TRBJ2-3,-,CASSYDPVDTQYF
TRBV7-2,TRBJ1-5,-,CASSLEWNSNNQPQHF
TRBV29-1,TRBJ2-1,-,CSVEDLPSRWVHEQFF
TRBV7-9,TRBJ2-3,-,CASSSLGTPTDTQYF
TRBV5-1,TRBJ1-4,-,CASTPMGQGNEKLFF
TRBV18,TRBJ1-5,-,CASSGRQVDQPQHF
TRBV5-1,TRBJ2-1,TRBD1,CASSLGDRDNEQFF
TRBV6-4,TRBJ2-3,TRBD2,CASSATSGRSTDTQYF
TRBV2,TRBJ2-3,-,CARGVAGPVDTQYF
TRBV11-2,TRBJ1-1,-,CASSLEASWGDTEAFF
TRBV29-1,TRBJ2-7,TRBD2,CSVEDHGPAGSSYEQYF
TRBV4-1,TRBJ1-1,-,CASSQGGVMDTEAFF
TRBV30,TRBJ2-1,-,CAWSVPGPGGTYNEQFF